This passage covers 13 T cell receptor beta chains from one sample sequenced in a study of cytomegalovirus exposure and HLA in healthy donors. Primers included in the PCR were 60 Vbeta and 13 Jbeta primers. Using immunoSEQ multiplex PCR, the repertoire was profiled, and TCRdb retains in-frame clones only, with some absent. The sample lists about 190,000 clones; approximately 80% were seen once. The sample comprised PBMCs. The receptors derive from a woman aged 45-65 years in good health and CMV-seropositive.

The chain couples TRBV6-5 to TRBJ1-5; D call uncertain. Germline CDR1 reads MNHEY; CDR2 reads SVGAGI. This CDR3 is 13 amino acids long. V gave up 4 bases and J gave up 5 bases, with 9 bases separating them. As DNA, the CDR3 is TGTGCCAGCAGTTTCCCAGTTGATCAGCCCCAGCATTTT. This encodes CASSFPVDQPQHF.

The CDR3 coding sequence is TGCGCCAGCAGTCAAAGGGACAAATACCAAGAGACCCAGTACTTC. As protein: CASSQRDKYQETQYF. J is TRBJ2-5 and V is TRBV23-1, with D possibly matching TRBD1 (6 bases). TRBV23-1 is an open reading frame, and its role is uncertain. V was shortened by 2 bases and J by 0 bases, with 10 bases between the two germline ends. This CDR3 has 15 residues.

This chain connects TRBV6-5 to TRBJ2-5; D gene ambiguous. Germline-derived CDR1 and CDR2 are MNHEY and SVGAGI. V lost 4 bases and J 4 bases, leaving 7 bases between the germline ends. This CDR3 has 12 amino acids. CDR3 DNA: TGTGCCAGCAGTTTCAACAGAGAGACCCAGTACTTC. This encodes CASSFNRETQYF.

This chain links TRBV7-6 with TRBJ2-5; D remains unclear. The assigned J gene may be wrong: the sequence end matches TRBJ2-7 better. There are 14 residues in the CDR3. The V gene's germline CDR1 is SGHVS and CDR2 FNYEAQ. This CDR3 is CASSLVFPGGEQYF. The DNA for the CDR3 is TGTGCCAGCAGCTTAGTTTTCCCCGGCGGCGAGCAGTACTTC.

The chain couples TRBV4-1 to TRBJ2-6, with D unclear. CDR1 and CDR2 (germline): MGHRA, YSYEKL. The CDR3 is 16 amino acids. With 2 bases removed from V and 3 bases from J, the gap between germline ends came to 11 bases. The CDR3 bases are TGCGCCAGCAGCCAAATCCCCCGCGGTGGGGCCAACGTCCTGACTTTC. This gives the protein CASSQIPRGGANVLTF.

The V and J genes are TRBV4-1 and TRBJ2-2; 10 positions match TRBD2. The CDR3 totals 16 residues. The ends lost 6 bases at V and 1 base at J; junction bases unmatched: 5. Germline V gene data show CDR1 as MGHRA and CDR2 as YSYEKL. The CDR3 DNA sequence: TGCGCCAGCAGAGAGCGGGGGGGCCTGAACACCGGGGAGCTGTTTTTT. Protein sequence: CASRERGGLNTGELFF.

The rearrangement joins TRBV6-5 to TRBJ2-7, with 9 bases that match TRBD2. CDR1 and CDR2 (germline): MNHEY, SVGAGI. The junction had 11 bases not matched to a gene; V was cut back by 7 bases and J by 4 bases. CDR3 size: 15 residues. This chain's CDR3 is CASTGAGGGQYEQYF. The CDR3 nucleotides read TGTGCCAGCACGGGGGCGGGAGGGGGCCAGTACGAGCAGTACTTC.

The genes are TRBV5-4 and TRBJ2-7, with 7 positions matching TRBD1. After removal of 5 bases from V and 12 bases from J, the junction contained 8 bases not matched to a gene. CDR1 is SGHNT, CDR2 YYREEE, per germline (reference sequence). The length of the CDR3 is 11 residues. The CDR3 here is CASSSRDSLYF. The CDR3 DNA is TGTGCCAGCAGTAGCCGGGACAGCTTGTACTTC.

The rearrangement uses TRBV6-5 and TRBJ1-2, with 8 positions matching TRBD1. The germline V gene has CDR1 MNHEY and CDR2 SVGAGI. The trim removed 5 bases at V and 4 bases at J, leaving 9 bases unmatched. This CDR3 has 15 residues. The CDR3 DNA reads as TGTGCCAGCAGTAGAACCGGGACAGGTATCTATGGCTACACCTTC. Translating gives CASSRTGTGIYGYTF.

The rearrangement joins TRBV7-2 to TRBJ1-3; D is undetermined. V was cut by 8 bases and J by 6 bases, with 11 bases left in between. The germline V gene encodes CDR1 SGHTA and CDR2 FQGNSA. CDR3 size: 12 residues. Here the CDR3 DNA reads TGTGCCAGCCGCGGAAGGCAAAACACCATATATTTT. Protein product: CASRGRQNTIYF. Looking up the rest from reference TRBV7-2 and TRBJ1-3 gives the full variable domain: GAGVSQSPSNKVTEKGKDVELRCDPISGHTALYWYRQSLGQGLEFLIYFQGNSAPDKSGLPSDRFSAERTGGSVSTLTIQRTQQEDSAVYLCASRGRQNTIYFGEGSWLTVV.

The chain is built from TRBV5-1 and TRBJ2-5; D is ambiguous. Germline CDR1 is SGHRS and CDR2 is YFSETQ. Trimming took off 2 bases at V and 4 bases at J, with 6 bases between the two ends. The CDR3 is 12 residues long. CDR3 DNA: TGCGCCAGCAGCTTTAGTTCAGAGACCCAGTACTTC. It codes for CASSFSSETQYF.

The genes are TRBV5-1 and TRBJ2-1, with 8 bases fitting TRBD2. The germline V gene encodes CDR1 SGHRS and CDR2 YFSETQ. J gave up 6 bases and V 0 bases, and 5 bases lay outside the gene matches. This CDR3 is 15 amino acids long. In nucleotides, the CDR3 is TGCGCCAGCAGCTTGGATAGCGGGACATTCAATGAGCAGTTCTTC. Translating gives CASSLDSGTFNEQFF.

The chain has TRBV21-1 and TRBJ1-6; TRBD1, as called in the table, went unchecked against the DNA. TRBV21-1 is deemed a pseudogene. CDR3 length: 18 residues. The CDR3 region is CASSTKDRGRENNSPLHF. The CDR3 DNA is TGTGCCAGCAGCACCAAAGACAGGGGGAGGGAAAATAATTCACCCCTCCACTTT.